The T cell receptor beta chain described here comes from a study of beta chain features in type 1 diabetes. Study-wide results and caveats: A moderate, significant TCRB CDR3 shortening appeared in type 1 diabetes across four CD4+ subsets.

This clone was detected only a few times. Its antigen is currently unknown. Every bit of the isolated RNA underwent reverse transcription, so sequencing read expressed TCRB transcripts. Only in-frame clones appear in the TCRdb table, and some are missing; sequencing was by immunoSEQ multiplex PCR. The profile shows about 240,000 clones, 11% to 15% of them singletons. Germline lookup yields CDR1 MGHRA and CDR2 YSYEKL. The CDR3 consists of 15 residues. The V end lost 4 bases, the J end lost 5 bases, and 15 bases lay between the germline ends. Each sorted population was over 95% pure. Input material: naive CD4+ T cells from blood. This chain uses TRBV4-1 with TRBJ2-1; D perhaps matches TRBD1 (6 bases). This sequence was found in a man aged 30 to 39 with type 1 diabetes. CDR3 nucleotide sequence: TGCGCCAGCAGCCCCAGGACAGCACAAAACAATGAGCAGTTCTTC. Translation: CASSPRTAQNNEQFF.